The 24 T cell receptor beta chains given below trace back to one sample, sequenced in a study of T cells in localized non-small cell lung cancer. Profiling relied on immunoSEQ multiplex PCR, and the TCRdb table lists in-frame clones only, not all of them. This table has about 52,000 clones, roughly 85% appearing once. The starting material was peripheral blood, obtained before any cancer treatment. The receptors derive from a male donor older than 55 with stage III squamous cell lung carcinoma.

This chain links TRBV2 with TRBJ1-5, with D hard to call. Germline loops: CDR1 SNHLY, CDR2 FYNNEI. V lost 5 bases, J lost 7 bases, and 9 bases lay in between. The CDR3 loop spans 12 amino acids. This CDR3 reads CASSYQAQPQHF. In DNA form, the CDR3 reads TGTGCCAGCAGTTACCAGGCACAGCCCCAGCATTTT. Full variable domain (missing parts from reference TRBV2 and TRBJ1-5): EPEVTQTPSHQVTQMGQEVILRCVPISNHLYFYWYRQILGQKVEFLVSFYNNEISEKSEIFDDQFSVERPDGSNFTLKIRSTKLEDSAMYFCASSYQAQPQHFGDGTRLSIL.

This clone came up once. The chain recombines TRBV10-3 with TRBJ2-6; either TRBD1 or TRBD2 may supply D (5 bases each). V shed 6 bases and J shed 2 bases, with 17 bases lying between them. This CDR3 is built from 17 residues. Germline CDR1 and CDR2: ENHRY and SYGVKD. The CDR3 DNA reads TGTGCCATCAGGGGGGACCCACCTTCGGCTGGGGCCAACGTCCTGACTTTC. This encodes CAIRGDPPSAGANVLTF.

The gene calls are TRBV7-9 and TRBJ2-7; tentative D call: TRBD1 (6 bases). CDR3 length: 14 residues. Germline V gene data show CDR1 as SEHNR and CDR2 as FQNEAQ (reference sequence). V gave up 2 bases and J gave up 5 bases, with 13 bases separating them. The CDR3 DNA reads TGTGCCAGCAGCTTACAGGGGAGCTTCAACGAGCAGTACTTC. Amino acid sequence: CASSLQGSFNEQYF.

This clone was counted a few times. V usage is TRBV7-9 and J usage is TRBJ2-7, with D perhaps matching TRBD2 (6 bases). From germline, CDR1 is SEHNR and CDR2 FQNEAQ (reference sequence). The length of the CDR3 is 15 residues. V lost 0 bases, J lost 6 bases, and 15 bases lay in between. CDR3 in amino acids: CASSLARGRAPEQYF. In nucleotides, the CDR3 is TGTGCCAGCAGCTTAGCGCGGGGCAGGGCCCCCGAGCAGTACTTC.

The chain is built from TRBV6-4 and TRBJ1-5; TRBD1 agrees at 11 bases. This CDR3 has 14 amino acids. Trimming cost V 5 bases and J 7 bases; bases outside gene matches: 4. In germline, CDR1 is MRHNA, CDR2 SNTAGT. Written as DNA, the CDR3 is TGTGCCAGCAGTCCGGGACAGGGGGAACAGCCCCAGCATTTT. It translates to CASSPGQGEQPQHF.

This rearrangement joins TRBV2 to TRBJ2-5; D possibly matches TRBD1 or TRBD2 (5 bases each). In germline, CDR1 is SNHLY, CDR2 FYNNEI. Trimming stripped 3 bases from V and 5 bases from J, with 13 bases between. This CDR3 has 14 residues. The CDR3 coding sequence is TGTGCCAGCAGTGACCGGGGCGCGAAGGAGACCCAGTACTTC. It specifies CASSDRGAKETQYF. Full variable domain (remainder filled in from reference TRBV2 and TRBJ2-5): EPEVTQTPSHQVTQMGQEVILRCVPISNHLYFYWYRQILGQKVEFLVSFYNNEISEKSEIFDDQFSVERPDGSNFTLKIRSTKLEDSAMYFCASSDRGAKETQYFGPGTRLLVL.

V usage is TRBV28 and J usage is TRBJ1-2; TRBD1 matches 9 bases. This CDR3 has 14 amino acids. From germline, CDR1 is MDHEN and CDR2 SYDVKM. Trimming cost V 6 bases and J 4 bases; bases outside gene matches: 6. The DNA for the CDR3 is TGTGCCAGCAGGACCGGACAGGGGATCTATGGCTACACCTTC. Residues: CASRTGQGIYGYTF.

The chain employs TRBV7-6 and TRBJ2-1; maybe TRBD1 (5 bases). Germline CDR1 and CDR2: SGHVS and FNYEAQ. Trimming left V 2 bases short and J 3 bases short, with 11 bases between. This CDR3 is 15 amino acids long. The CDR3 loop reads CASSLFTGFYNEQFF. CDR3 DNA sequence: TGTGCCAGCAGCTTATTTACAGGCTTCTACAATGAGCAGTTCTTC. The full variable domain, rest sourced from reference TRBV7-6 and TRBJ2-1, is GAGVSQSPRYKVTKRGQDVALRCDPISGHVSLYWYRQALGQGPEFLTYFNYEAQQDKSGLPNDRFSAERPEGSISTLTIQRTEQRDSAMYRCASSLFTGFYNEQFFGPGTRLTVL.

This clone was detected only once. The CDR3, as DNA: TGTGCCAGCAGCCCCCATCCGGGACAGGATCAGCCCCAGCATTTT. Amino acid sequence: CASSPHPGQDQPQHF. The V and J genes are TRBV7-2 and TRBJ1-5, with TRBD1 matching 8 bases. With 5 bases clipped from V and 5 bases from J, the junction kept 8 bases outside the gene matches. CDR1 and CDR2 from the germline V gene are SGHTA and FQGNSA. The CDR3 extends over 15 amino acids.

V gene TRBV30 combines with J gene TRBJ2-5, with 11 bases that match TRBD2. Unmatched junction bases numbered 11, after V lost 3 bases and J lost 5 bases. There are 16 residues in the CDR3. The V gene's germline CDR1 is GTSNPN and CDR2 SVGIG (reference sequence). The CDR3 DNA reads as TGTGCCTGGAGCTTAGCGGGGGGGCCGTCCCATGAGACCCAGTACTTC. Translation: CAWSLAGGPSHETQYF.

The chain joins TRBV18 to TRBJ1-2, with D hard to call. The CDR3 consists of 13 residues. CDR1 and CDR2 (germline): KGHSH, LQKENI. Between the trimmed V and J ends, which lost 3 bases and 7 bases, there was a span of 12 bases. CDR3 in amino acids: CASSPADSSGYTF. The CDR3 DNA sequence: TGTGCCAGCTCACCCGCGGATAGCAGTGGCTACACCTTC.

This sequence joins TRBV12-5 and TRBJ1-5, with D hard to call. The CDR3 runs to 17 residues. Germline-derived CDR1 and CDR2 are LGHNT and FRNRAP. V lost 1 base and J 0 bases, leaving 13 bases between the germline ends. CDR3 sequence: CASGLDTSSLSNQPQHF. As DNA, the CDR3 is TGTGCTAGTGGTTTGGATACCTCCTCCCTTAGCAATCAGCCCCAGCATTTT.

The chain carries TRBV6-6 and TRBJ2-2; 10 bases are a match to TRBD2. Trimming removed 6 bases from V and 4 bases from J; junction bases left unmatched: 2. The CDR3 is 14 amino acids. CDR1 is MNHNY and CDR2 is SVGAGI in the germline V gene (reference sequence). This CDR3 is CASRLAGVTGELFF. In DNA, the CDR3 is TGTGCCAGCAGGCTAGCGGGAGTCACCGGGGAGCTGTTTTTT.

The rearrangement joins TRBV5-1 to TRBJ1-1, with 7 bases identical to TRBD1. The CDR3 extends over 15 amino acids. The J segment lost 5 bases and the V segment lost 1 base, leaving 8 bases of the junction unmatched. CDR1 is SGHRS, CDR2 YFSETQ, per germline. The CDR3 reads CASSLQGDIGTEAFF. The CDR3 DNA sequence: TGCGCCAGCAGCTTGCAGGGGGACATCGGGACTGAAGCTTTCTTT.

The chain's CDR3 is CASSGGAYGYTF. Written as DNA, the CDR3 is TGTGCCAGCAGTGGGGGGGCCTATGGCTACACCTTC. The gene calls are TRBV5-6 and TRBJ1-2; D is perhaps TRBD1 (6 bases). The CDR3 length is 12 residues. V was trimmed by 5 bases and J by 4 bases, leaving 9 bases between them. CDR1 and CDR2 from the germline V gene are SGHDT and YYEEEE.

The CDR3 loop is CASSFNRGPVYGYTF. CDR3 DNA sequence: TGTGCCAGCAGCTTTAACAGGGGGCCGGTCTATGGCTACACCTTC. The chain uses TRBV7-9 and TRBJ1-2, with 9 nucleotides matching TRBD1. The V gene end was trimmed by 3 bases and the J gene end by 4 bases; junction bases not matched to a gene: 6. The CDR3 totals 15 residues. The germline gives CDR1 SEHNR, CDR2 FQNEAQ (reference sequence). Complete variable domain (other parts from reference TRBV7-9 and TRBJ1-2): DTGVSQNPRHKITKRGQNVTFRCDPISEHNRLYWYRQTLGQGPEFLTYFQNEAQLEKSRLLSDRFSAERPKGSFSTLEIQRTEQGDSAMYLCASSFNRGPVYGYTFGSGTRLTVV.

V gene TRBV11-2 combines with J gene TRBJ2-2; D uncertain. The CDR3 has 14 residues. The germline CDR1 and CDR2 sequences are SGHAT and FQNNGV. V dropped 5 bases and J dropped 1 base, with 8 bases sitting between them. The CDR3: CASSPTQNTGELFF. CDR3 bases: TGTGCCAGCAGCCCAACACAGAACACCGGGGAGCTGTTTTTT.

The J gene is TRBJ1-4, the V gene TRBV4-3; 7 nucleotides line up with TRBD1. The V gene end was trimmed by 1 base and the J gene end by 6 bases; junction bases not matched to a gene: 5. The length of the CDR3 is 15 residues. Germline-derived CDR1 and CDR2 are LGHNA and YSLEER. CDR3 in amino acids: CASSQGGQAYEKLFF. The DNA for the CDR3 is TGCGCCAGCAGCCAAGGAGGACAGGCGTATGAAAAACTGTTTTTT.

This sequence joins TRBV7-2 and TRBJ2-3; 9 bases map to TRBD2. The J segment lost 2 bases and the V segment lost 5 bases, leaving 5 bases of the junction unmatched. This CDR3 contains 15 residues. Germline V lookup: CDR1 SGHTA, CDR2 FQGNSA. The CDR3 region is CASSPWTSDTDTQYF. DNA of the CDR3: TGTGCCAGCAGCCCCTGGACTAGCGACACAGATACGCAGTATTTT.

The chain combines TRBV7-9 with TRBJ1-1, with D possibly TRBD1 on 6 matching bases. CDR1 is SEHNR and CDR2 is FQNEAQ in the germline V gene (reference sequence). Trimming removed 1 base at V and 1 base at J, with 7 bases between. CDR3 length: 14 residues. The CDR3 coding sequence is TGTGCCAGCAGCTTAGGGGGACAGAACACTGAAGCTTTCTTT. The encoded protein is CASSLGGQNTEAFF.

This chain uses TRBV30 with TRBJ1-1; possibly TRBD1 for D (6 bases). The CDR3 length is 17 residues. Germline V gene sequence: CDR1 GTSNPN, CDR2 SVGIG (reference sequence). The V gene lost 0 bases and the J gene lost 0 bases, with 17 bases spanning the gap. CDR3 residues: CAWSVPGGEVLNTEAFF. CDR3 nucleotides: TGTGCCTGGAGTGTACCCGGGGGCGAAGTGTTGAACACTGAAGCTTTCTTT.

The rearrangement uses TRBV19 and TRBJ1-1; 7 nucleotides agree with TRBD1. This CDR3 is built from 14 residues. J lost 3 bases, V lost 8 bases, and 9 bases had no gene match. The germline CDR1 and CDR2 sequences are LNHDA and SQIVND (reference sequence). CDR3 protein: CASGRDRQHTEAFF. Here the CDR3 DNA reads TGTGCCAGTGGACGGGACAGACAACACACTGAAGCTTTCTTT.

This clone was counted between two and nine times. V usage is TRBV7-9 and J usage is TRBJ2-5; 8 nucleotides align to TRBD2. The CDR3 has 15 residues. Germline-derived CDR1 and CDR2 are SEHNR and FQNEAQ (reference sequence). V shed 5 bases and J 1 base; nucleotides not matched to a gene: 6. The CDR3 loop is CASSPVAGSQETQYF. The DNA of the CDR3 is TGTGCCAGCAGCCCCGTAGCGGGGAGCCAAGAGACCCAGTACTTC.

The V call is TRBV6-6, the J call TRBJ2-3; TRBD2 might be the D (5 bases). Germline V gene sequence: CDR1 MNHNY, CDR2 SVGAGI (reference sequence). There are 14 residues in the CDR3. The ends were cut back, 3 bases at V and 6 bases at J, with 13 bases in the middle. Here the CDR3 DNA reads TGTGCCAGCAGTTATGCGGGCCCGGCGGATACGCAGTATTTT. Translation: CASSYAGPADTQYF.